The present entry profiles one T cell receptor (beta chain) with its context. The antigen remains unidentified. This sample was included in a study of cytomegalovirus exposure and HLA in healthy donors. Across the study: Researchers found that just over 80% of a few hundred genotyped donors fell within the Caucasian-associated ancestry cluster.

This CDR3 is built from 16 residues. Germline V gives CDR1 SGHTA, CDR2 FQGNSA. Deletions cut 2 bases from V and 1 base from J, with 11 bases between. Findings and caveats of the study: Earlier findings revealed that most TCR beta V segments proved productive either about 90% or about 30% of the time. A reported reduction in N-insertions relative to the approximately 600-donor mean was seen in an Asian-associated ancestry cluster in a later analysis.

The PCR employed 60 Vbeta primers together with 13 Jbeta primers. The repertoire was sequenced with immunoSEQ multiplex PCR; TCRdb's copy has only in-frame clones and lacks some. The data show 150,000 to 200,000 clones, around 68% seen once. The source is a woman aged 40 to 55 in good health and CMV-seropositive. The sequenced sample was PBMCs. The genes are TRBV7-2 and TRBJ2-2, with D possibly being TRBD2 (5 bases). The CDR3 bases are TGTGCCAGCAGCTTAAGGTGGGAGAGGAACACCGGGGAGCTGTTTTTT. Protein product: CASSLRWERNTGELFF.